These 19 T cell receptor beta chains came from one sample sequenced in a study of cytomegalovirus exposure and HLA in healthy donors. The PCR ran on 60 Vbeta and 13 Jbeta primers. TCRdb's table, derived via immunoSEQ multiplex PCR, lists solely in-frame clones and lacks some. Of under 200,000 clones listed, about 80% are singletons. The specimen was PBMCs. These TCRs come from a young woman in good health and CMV-seropositive.

The chain recombines TRBV7-9 with TRBJ2-7; the D gene is possibly TRBD1 (6 bases). The V end was cut by 2 bases, the J end by 3 bases, with 14 bases between. This CDR3 has 15 amino acids. Germline V CDR1 and CDR2: SEHNR, FQNEAQ (reference sequence). Here the CDR3 DNA reads TGTGCCAGCAGCTTAAGCCGGACAGCTATCTACGAGCAGTACTTC. Its translation: CASSLSRTAIYEQYF.

V usage is TRBV7-8 and J usage is TRBJ1-6, with 8 bases identical to TRBD1. Looked up from germline, CDR1 is SGHVS and CDR2 is FQNEAQ. This CDR3 is built from 22 residues. The ends lost 4 bases at V and 5 bases at J; junction bases unmatched: 25. CDR3 nucleotide sequence: TGTGCCAGCAGCTCAGATCACTTCCGGGACAGGTCGACGGGGGATAATAATTCACCCCTCCACTTT. It codes for CASSSDHFRDRSTGDNNSPLHF.

The J gene is TRBJ1-2, the V gene TRBV4-1; D remains ambiguous. Germline CDR1 is MGHRA and CDR2 is YSYEKL. The CDR3 is made up of 12 amino acids. V dropped 5 bases and J dropped 8 bases, with 12 bases sitting between them. The CDR3 sequence: CASSNRDGGYTF. The CDR3 region has the DNA TGCGCCAGCAGCAACCGAGACGGGGGCTACACCTTC.

The chain links TRBV6-5 to TRBJ1-6; no reliable D call. The CDR3 spans 14 residues. CDR1 and CDR2 from the germline V gene are MNHEY and SVGAGI. V was clipped by 7 bases and J by 9 bases, with 16 bases between them. CDR3 region: CASKIMAGTSPLHF. In DNA, the CDR3 is TGTGCCAGCAAAATAATGGCAGGTACTTCACCCCTCCACTTT.

V usage is TRBV12-2 and J usage is TRBJ2-7; the D call in the table, TRBD1, was not verified against the DNA. TRBV12-2 is assigned pseudogene status. This CDR3 has 11 residues. The CDR3 here is CASRYSREQYF. CDR3 bases: TGTGCAAGTCGTTACAGTCGAGAGCAGTACTTC.

The chain recombines TRBV4-3 with TRBJ2-3; tentative D call: TRBD2 (5 bases). Trimming shortened V by 1 base and J by 6 bases, and 14 bases separated the two germline ends. This CDR3 is 15 amino acids long. The germline V gene encodes CDR1 LGHNA and CDR2 YSLEER. The CDR3 reads CASSQVDQDFDTQYF. The CDR3 bases are TGCGCCAGCAGCCAAGTAGACCAGGACTTTGATACGCAGTATTTT.

V gene TRBV2 combines with J gene TRBJ1-1, with TRBD1 identical over 9 bases. V was clipped by 4 bases and J by 5 bases; unmatched bases: 2. Germline CDR1 SNHLY, CDR2 FYNNEI. The CDR3 is 13 residues long. CDR3 coding DNA: TGTGCCAGCAGTGGGGACAGGGCGACTGAAGCTTTCTTT. Its protein product is CASSGDRATEAFF.

The chain links TRBV15 to TRBJ1-4, with D maybe TRBD1 (5 bases). This CDR3 has 14 amino acids. Trimming shortened V by 0 bases and J by 8 bases, and 10 bases separated the two germline ends. The germline V gene encodes CDR1 LNHNV and CDR2 YYDKDF (reference sequence). DNA for the CDR3: TGTGCCACCAGCAGAGATGACAGTTGGGAAAAACTGTTTTTT. Its translation is CATSRDDSWEKLFF.

This clone showed up just once. The V call is TRBV15, the J call TRBJ1-4; maybe TRBD1 (5 bases). The V gene's germline CDR1 is LNHNV and CDR2 YYDKDF (reference sequence). The ends were cut back, 3 bases at V and 4 bases at J, with 21 bases in the middle. The CDR3 loop spans 18 amino acids. DNA of the CDR3: TGTGCCACCAGCAGCTCCCCCGTCGACAGTTTTAATAATGAAAAACTGTTTTTT. Translating it yields CATSSSPVDSFNNEKLFF.

The rearrangement uses TRBV29-1 and TRBJ2-5; D not resolved. CDR1 is SQVTM and CDR2 is ANQGSEA in the germline V gene. The CDR3 totals 12 residues. The V end was cut by 6 bases, the J end by 3 bases, with 11 bases between. CDR3 in DNA: TGCAGCGTCATAGACTCGAAAGAGACCCAGTACTTC. Its protein is CSVIDSKETQYF.

The table lists this clone with a count of one. The chain joins TRBV6-1 to TRBJ1-3; TRBD1 matches 7 bases. The V segment lost 6 bases and the J segment 0 bases; nucleotides outside the gene matches: 5. CDR3 length equals 15 residues. The germline gives CDR1 MNHNS, CDR2 SASEGT. The CDR3 DNA follows: TGTGCCAGCAGAGAACAGGGGCTCTCTGGAAACACCATATATTTT. Residues: CASREQGLSGNTIYF.

In this sample, this clone turned up once. DNA of the CDR3: TGTGCCAGCAGTCCCCAGGAAGATAGCAATCAGCCCCAGCATTTT. Translation: CASSPQEDSNQPQHF. V and J are TRBV2 and TRBJ1-5, with unresolved D. V gave up 5 bases and J gave up 0 bases, with 11 bases separating them. The CDR3 contains 15 residues. Germline CDR1 SNHLY, CDR2 FYNNEI.

The chain couples TRBV18 to TRBJ2-1, with TRBD1 matching 7 bases. The germline V gene encodes CDR1 KGHSH and CDR2 LQKENI. J lost 5 bases, V lost 1 base, and 11 bases had no gene match. The CDR3 runs to 17 residues. The CDR3 reads CASSPLDRAPTHNEQFF. CDR3 DNA sequence: TGTGCCAGCTCACCACTTGACAGGGCCCCCACACACAATGAGCAGTTCTTC.

The V call is TRBV6-1, the J call TRBJ1-5, with 7 bases matching TRBD1. Germline CDR1 MNHNS, CDR2 SASEGT. V dropped 3 bases and J dropped 4; count of bases not matched to a gene: 9. This CDR3 contains 16 residues. DNA of the CDR3: TGTGCCAGCAGTGAGGCGACAGGGATAGGTAATCAGCCCCAGCATTTT. It is translated as CASSEATGIGNQPQHF.

This chain links TRBV4-3 with TRBJ1-4, with 9 bases identical to TRBD1. CDR3 length equals 17 residues. With 4 bases clipped from V and 6 bases from J, the junction kept 12 bases outside the gene matches. In germline, CDR1 is LGHNA, CDR2 YSLEER. CDR3 bases: TGCGCCAGCAGCCCGCAGGACCGGGACAGGGCTTATGAAAAACTGTTTTTT. This translates into CASSPQDRDRAYEKLFF.

This chain links TRBV2 with TRBJ1-4; maybe TRBD1 (5 bases). Germline V gene data show CDR1 as SNHLY and CDR2 as FYNNEI. The V end was cut by 6 bases, the J end by 8 bases, with 25 bases between. This CDR3 spans 17 amino acids. CDR3 in amino acids: CASRLFPQGPGGEKLFF. CDR3 DNA sequence: TGTGCCAGCAGACTCTTTCCCCAGGGCCCCGGTGGGGAAAAACTGTTTTTT.

This clone occurred once. The chain employs TRBV27 and TRBJ2-6; no clear D. The CDR3 length is 13 residues. Trimming left V 6 bases short and J 4 bases short, with 7 bases between. CDR1 is MNHEY and CDR2 is SMNVEV in the germline V gene (reference sequence). CDR3 in amino acids: CASSLEGANVLTF. The CDR3 region has the DNA TGTGCCAGCAGCCTGGAGGGGGCCAACGTCCTGACTTTC. The full variable domain, in which reference TRBV27 and TRBJ2-6 provide the parts outside the CDR3, is EAQVTQNPRYLITVTGKKLTVTCSQNMNHEYMSWYRQDPGLGLRQIYYSMNVEVTDKGDVPEGYKVSRKEKRNFPLILESPSPNQTSLYFCASSLEGANVLTFGAGSRLTVL.

The rearrangement links TRBV27 to TRBJ1-2; 7 nucleotides line up with TRBD1. The CDR3 contains 14 residues. Germline lookup yields CDR1 MNHEY and CDR2 SMNVEV (reference sequence). Unmatched junction bases numbered 11, after V lost 5 bases and J lost 8 bases. In DNA, the CDR3 is TGTGCCAGCAGTCCGCTCACAGGGGATAAGGGCTACACCTTC. Translated: CASSPLTGDKGYTF.

The V call is TRBV29-1, the J call TRBJ2-3; D is possibly TRBD2 (5 bases). This CDR3 comprises 15 residues. Germline assignment: CDR1 SQVTM and CDR2 ANQGSEA. The V end was cut by 3 bases, the J end by 0 bases, with 13 bases between. Here the CDR3 reads CSVEVSGMSTDTQYF. CDR3 sequence (DNA): TGCAGCGTTGAGGTGTCGGGAATGAGCACAGATACGCAGTATTTT.